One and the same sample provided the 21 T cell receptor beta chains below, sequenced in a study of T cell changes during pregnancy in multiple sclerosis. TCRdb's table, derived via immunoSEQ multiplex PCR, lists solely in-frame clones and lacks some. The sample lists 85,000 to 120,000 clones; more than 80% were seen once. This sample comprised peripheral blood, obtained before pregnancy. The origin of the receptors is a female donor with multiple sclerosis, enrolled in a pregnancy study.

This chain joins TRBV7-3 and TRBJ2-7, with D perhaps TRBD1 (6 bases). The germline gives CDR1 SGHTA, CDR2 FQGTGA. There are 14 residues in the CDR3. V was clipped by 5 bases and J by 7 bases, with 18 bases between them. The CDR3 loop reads CASSLTGTTGEQYF. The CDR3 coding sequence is TGTGCCAGCAGCCTGACAGGAACTACTGGGGAGCAGTACTTC.

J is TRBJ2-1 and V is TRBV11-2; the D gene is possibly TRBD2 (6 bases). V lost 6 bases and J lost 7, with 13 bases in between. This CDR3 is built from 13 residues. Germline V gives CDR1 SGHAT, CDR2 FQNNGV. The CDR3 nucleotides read TGTGCCAGCAGAGCCTCCGGGGGTAATGAGCAGTTCTTC. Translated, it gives CASRASGGNEQFF.

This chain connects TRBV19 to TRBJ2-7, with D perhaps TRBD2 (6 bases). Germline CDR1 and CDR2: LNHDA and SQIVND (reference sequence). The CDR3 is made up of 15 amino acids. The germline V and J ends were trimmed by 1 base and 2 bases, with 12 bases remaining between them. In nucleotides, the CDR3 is TGTGCCAGTAGTATAGCGTCGGGGGTCACCTACGAGCAGTACTTC. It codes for CASSIASGVTYEQYF. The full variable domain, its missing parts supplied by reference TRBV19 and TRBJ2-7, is DGGITQSPKYLFRKEGQNVTLSCEQNLNHDAMYWYRQDPGQGLRLIYYSQIVNDFQKGDIAEGYSVSREKKESFPLTVTSAQKNPTAFYLCASSIASGVTYEQYFGPGTRLTVT.

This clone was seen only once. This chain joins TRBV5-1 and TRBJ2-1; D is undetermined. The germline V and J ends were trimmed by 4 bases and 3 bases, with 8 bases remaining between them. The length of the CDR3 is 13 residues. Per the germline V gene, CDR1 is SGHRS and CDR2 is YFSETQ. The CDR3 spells CASSPSYYNEQFF. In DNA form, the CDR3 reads TGCGCCAGCAGCCCCTCTTACTACAATGAGCAGTTCTTC.

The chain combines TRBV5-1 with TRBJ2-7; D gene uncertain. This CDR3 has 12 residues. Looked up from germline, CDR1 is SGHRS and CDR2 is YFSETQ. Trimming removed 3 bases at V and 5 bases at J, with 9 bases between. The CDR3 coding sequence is TGCGCCAGCAGCTCCCTCCAGAACGAGCAGTACTTC. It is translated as CASSSLQNEQYF.

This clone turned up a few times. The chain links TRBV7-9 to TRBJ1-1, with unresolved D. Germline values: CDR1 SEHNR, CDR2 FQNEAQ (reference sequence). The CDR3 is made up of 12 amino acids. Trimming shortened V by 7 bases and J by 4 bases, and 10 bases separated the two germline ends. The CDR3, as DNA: TGTGCCAGCACCTCTTCAGTCACTGAAGCTTTCTTT. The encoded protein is CASTSSVTEAFF.

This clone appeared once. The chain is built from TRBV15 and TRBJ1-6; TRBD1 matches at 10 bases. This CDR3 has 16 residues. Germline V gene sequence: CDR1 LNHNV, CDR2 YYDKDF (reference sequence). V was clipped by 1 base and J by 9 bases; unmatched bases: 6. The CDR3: CATSRVVGTGASPLHF. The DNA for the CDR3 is TGTGCCACCAGCAGAGTGGTAGGGACAGGGGCTTCACCCCTCCACTTT.

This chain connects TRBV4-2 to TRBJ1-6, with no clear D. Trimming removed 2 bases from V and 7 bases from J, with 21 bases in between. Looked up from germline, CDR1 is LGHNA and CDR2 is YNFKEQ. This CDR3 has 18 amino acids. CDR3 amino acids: CASSQLSSGSGRNSPLHF. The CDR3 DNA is TGTGCCAGCAGCCAATTATCGAGTGGCTCGGGGAGAAATTCACCCCTCCACTTT.

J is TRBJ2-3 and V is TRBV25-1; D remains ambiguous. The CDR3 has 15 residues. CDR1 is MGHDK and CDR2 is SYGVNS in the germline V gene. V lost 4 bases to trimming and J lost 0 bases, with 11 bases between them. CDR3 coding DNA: TGTGCCAGCAGTGCTGATCTTACTAGCACAGATACGCAGTATTTT. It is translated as CASSADLTSTDTQYF.

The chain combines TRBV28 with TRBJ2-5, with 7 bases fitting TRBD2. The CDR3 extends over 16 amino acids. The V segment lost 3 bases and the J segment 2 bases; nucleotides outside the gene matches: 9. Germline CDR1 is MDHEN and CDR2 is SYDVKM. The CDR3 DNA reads TGTGCCAGCAGTTTGTGGTCCGGGGGGATACAAGAGACCCAGTACTTC. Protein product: CASSLWSGGIQETQYF. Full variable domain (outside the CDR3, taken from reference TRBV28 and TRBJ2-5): DVKVTQSSRYLVKRTGEKVFLECVQDMDHENMFWYRQDPGLGLRLIYFSYDVKMKEKGDIPEGYSVSREKKERFSLILESASTNQTSMYLCASSLWSGGIQETQYFGPGTRLLVL.

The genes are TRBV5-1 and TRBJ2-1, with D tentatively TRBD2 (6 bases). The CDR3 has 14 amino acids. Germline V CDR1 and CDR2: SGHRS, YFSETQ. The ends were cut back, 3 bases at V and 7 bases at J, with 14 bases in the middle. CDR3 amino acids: CASSSPGLHNEQFF. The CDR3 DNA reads TGCGCCAGCAGCTCGCCGGGACTGCATAATGAGCAGTTCTTC. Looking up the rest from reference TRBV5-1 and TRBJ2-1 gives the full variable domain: KAGVTQTPRYLIKTRGQQVTLSCSPISGHRSVSWYQQTPGQGLQFLFEYFSETQRNKGNFPGRFSGRQFSNSRSEMNVSTLELGDSALYLCASSSPGLHNEQFFGPGTRLTVL.

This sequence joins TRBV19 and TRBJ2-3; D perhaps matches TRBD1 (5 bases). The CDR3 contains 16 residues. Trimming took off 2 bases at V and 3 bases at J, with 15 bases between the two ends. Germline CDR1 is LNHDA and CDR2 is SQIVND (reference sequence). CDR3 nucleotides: TGTGCCAGTAGTATAACAGGAGTTGTACGAACAGATACGCAGTATTTT. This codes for CASSITGVVRTDTQYF.

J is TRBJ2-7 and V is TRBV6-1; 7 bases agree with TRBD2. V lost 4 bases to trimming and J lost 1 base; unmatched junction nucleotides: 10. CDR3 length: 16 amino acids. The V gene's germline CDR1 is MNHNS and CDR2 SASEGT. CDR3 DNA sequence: TGTGCCAGCAGTGGAGTCAGGGAGGGCTTGTCCTACGAGCAGTACTTC. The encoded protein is CASSGVREGLSYEQYF.

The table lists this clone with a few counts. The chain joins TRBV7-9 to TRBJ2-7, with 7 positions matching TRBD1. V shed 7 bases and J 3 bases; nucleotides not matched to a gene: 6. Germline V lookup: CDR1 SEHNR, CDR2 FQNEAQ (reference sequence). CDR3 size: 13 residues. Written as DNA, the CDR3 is TGTGCCAGCACCTCGGGGACAGTCTACGAGCAGTACTTC. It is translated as CASTSGTVYEQYF.

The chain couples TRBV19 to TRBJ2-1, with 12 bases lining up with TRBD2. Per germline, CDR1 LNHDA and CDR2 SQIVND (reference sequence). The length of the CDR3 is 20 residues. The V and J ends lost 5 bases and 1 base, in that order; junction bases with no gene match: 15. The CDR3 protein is CASSGKNGLAGWVSYNEQFF. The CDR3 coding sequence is TGTGCCAGTAGTGGAAAGAACGGACTAGCGGGATGGGTTTCCTACAATGAGCAGTTCTTC.

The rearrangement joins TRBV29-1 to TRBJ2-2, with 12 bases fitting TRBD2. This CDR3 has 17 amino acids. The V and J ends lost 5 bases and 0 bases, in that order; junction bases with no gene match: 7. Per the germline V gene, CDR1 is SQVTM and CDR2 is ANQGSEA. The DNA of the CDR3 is TGCAGCGTTAAGCCGGGACTAGCGGGCGCGAACACCGGGGAGCTGTTTTTT. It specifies CSVKPGLAGANTGELFF.

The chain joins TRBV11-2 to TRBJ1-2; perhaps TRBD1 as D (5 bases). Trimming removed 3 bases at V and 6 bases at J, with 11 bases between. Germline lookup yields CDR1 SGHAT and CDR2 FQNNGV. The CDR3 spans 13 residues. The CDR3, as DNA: TGTGCCAGCAGCTTGGGGCTTCCTCATGGCTACACCTTC. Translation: CASSLGLPHGYTF.

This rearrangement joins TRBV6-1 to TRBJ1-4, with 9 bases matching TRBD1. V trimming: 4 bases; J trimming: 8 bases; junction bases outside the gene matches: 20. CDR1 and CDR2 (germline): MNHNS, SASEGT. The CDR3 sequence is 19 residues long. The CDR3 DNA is TGTGCCAGCAGTGCGAAACCGGGACAGGGTCGAGGGAAGCGCGAAAAACTGTTTTTT. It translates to CASSAKPGQGRGKREKLFF.

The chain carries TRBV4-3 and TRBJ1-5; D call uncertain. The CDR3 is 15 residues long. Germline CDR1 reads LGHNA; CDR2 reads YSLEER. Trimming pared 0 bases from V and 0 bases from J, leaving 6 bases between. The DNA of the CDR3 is TGCGCCAGCAGCCAAGATTACAATAGCAATCAGCCCCAGCATTTT. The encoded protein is CASSQDYNSNQPQHF.

The CDR3 spells CASSSTGTGEETQYF. The CDR3 DNA reads as TGCGCCAGCAGCTCCACCGGGACTGGCGAAGAGACCCAGTACTTC. The V call is TRBV5-1, the J call TRBJ2-5, with D perhaps TRBD2 (6 bases). Germline CDR1 is SGHRS and CDR2 is YFSETQ. Deletions cut 3 bases from V and 3 bases from J, with 15 bases between. This CDR3 is built from 15 residues. The complete variable domain, with remaining parts taken from reference TRBV5-1 and TRBJ2-5, reads KAGVTQTPRYLIKTRGQQVTLSCSPISGHRSVSWYQQTPGQGLQFLFEYFSETQRNKGNFPGRFSGRQFSNSRSEMNVSTLELGDSALYLCASSSTGTGEETQYFGPGTRLLVL.

As DNA, the CDR3 is TGTGCCAGCTCACCGGGGGACACTTCGTACCAAGAGACCCAGTACTTC. Protein sequence: CASSPGDTSYQETQYF. The V gene is TRBV18, the J gene TRBJ2-5; D is perhaps TRBD1 (6 bases). Germline lookup yields CDR1 KGHSH and CDR2 LQKENI. The V end was cut by 3 bases, the J end by 0 bases, with 14 bases between. The CDR3 is 16 residues long.